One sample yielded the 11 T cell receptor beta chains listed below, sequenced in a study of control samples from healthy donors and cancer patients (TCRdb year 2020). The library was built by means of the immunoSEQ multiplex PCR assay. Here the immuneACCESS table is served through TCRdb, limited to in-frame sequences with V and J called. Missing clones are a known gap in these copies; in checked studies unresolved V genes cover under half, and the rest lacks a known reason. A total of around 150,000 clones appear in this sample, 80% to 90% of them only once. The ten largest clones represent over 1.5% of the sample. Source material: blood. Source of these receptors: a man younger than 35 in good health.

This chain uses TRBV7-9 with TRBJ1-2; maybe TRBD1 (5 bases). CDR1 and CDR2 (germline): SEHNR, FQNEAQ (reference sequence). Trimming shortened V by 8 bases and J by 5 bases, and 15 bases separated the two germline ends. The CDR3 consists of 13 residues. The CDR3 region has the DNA TGTGCCAGCCGGGGCGGTTCACTTTATGGCTACACCTTC. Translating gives CASRGGSLYGYTF.

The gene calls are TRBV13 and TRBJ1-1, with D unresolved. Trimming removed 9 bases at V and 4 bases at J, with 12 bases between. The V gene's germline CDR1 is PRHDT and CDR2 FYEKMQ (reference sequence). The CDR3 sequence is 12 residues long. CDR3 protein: CASKSGGTEAFF. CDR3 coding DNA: TGTGCCAGTAAATCCGGAGGCACTGAAGCTTTCTTT.

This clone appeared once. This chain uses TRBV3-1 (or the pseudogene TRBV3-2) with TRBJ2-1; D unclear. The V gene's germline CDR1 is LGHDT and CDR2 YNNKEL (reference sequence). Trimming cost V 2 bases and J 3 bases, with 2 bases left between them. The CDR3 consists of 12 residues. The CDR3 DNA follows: TGTGCCAGCAGCCAAATCTACAATGAGCAGTTCTTC. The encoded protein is CASSQIYNEQFF.

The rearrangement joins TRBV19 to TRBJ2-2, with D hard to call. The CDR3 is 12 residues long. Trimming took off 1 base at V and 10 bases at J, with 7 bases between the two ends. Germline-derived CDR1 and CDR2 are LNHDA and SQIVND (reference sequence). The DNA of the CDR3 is TGTGCCAGTAGTATAGGGCAGTCGGAGCTGTTTTTT. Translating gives CASSIGQSELFF.

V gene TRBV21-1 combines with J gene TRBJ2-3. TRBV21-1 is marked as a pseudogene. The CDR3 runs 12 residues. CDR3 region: CASSLRFDTQYF. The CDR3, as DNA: TGTGCCAGCAGCTTAAGATTTGATACGCAGTATTTT.

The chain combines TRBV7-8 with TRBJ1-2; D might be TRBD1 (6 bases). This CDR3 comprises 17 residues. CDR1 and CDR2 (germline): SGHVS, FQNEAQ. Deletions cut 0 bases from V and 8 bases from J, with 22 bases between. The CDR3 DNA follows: TGTGCCAGCAGCTTAGCGAGTAGGACAGCATCGTTTATCGGCTACACCTTC. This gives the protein CASSLASRTASFIGYTF.

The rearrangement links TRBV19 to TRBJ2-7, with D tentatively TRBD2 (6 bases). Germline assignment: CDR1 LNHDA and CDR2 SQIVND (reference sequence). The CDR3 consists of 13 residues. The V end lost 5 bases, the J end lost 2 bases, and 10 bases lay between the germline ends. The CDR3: CASSPRGAYEQYF. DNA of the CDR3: TGTGCCAGTAGTCCGCGGGGAGCCTACGAGCAGTACTTC.

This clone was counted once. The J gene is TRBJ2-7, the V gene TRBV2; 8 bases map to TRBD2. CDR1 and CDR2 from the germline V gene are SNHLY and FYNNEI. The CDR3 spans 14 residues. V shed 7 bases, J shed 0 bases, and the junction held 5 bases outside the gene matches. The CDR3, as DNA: TGTGCCAGCAACAGCGGGGGAAACTCCTACGAGCAGTACTTC. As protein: CASNSGGNSYEQYF. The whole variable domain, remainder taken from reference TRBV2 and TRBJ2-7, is EPEVTQTPSHQVTQMGQEVILRCVPISNHLYFYWYRQILGQKVEFLVSFYNNEISEKSEIFDDQFSVERPDGSNFTLKIRSTKLEDSAMYFCASNSGGNSYEQYFGPGTRLTVT.

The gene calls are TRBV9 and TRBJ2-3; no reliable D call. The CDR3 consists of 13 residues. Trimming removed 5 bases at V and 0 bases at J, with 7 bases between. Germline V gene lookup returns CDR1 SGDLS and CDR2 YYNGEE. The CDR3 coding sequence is TGTGCCAGCAGGTCCTCAAGCACAGATACGCAGTATTTT. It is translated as CASRSSSTDTQYF. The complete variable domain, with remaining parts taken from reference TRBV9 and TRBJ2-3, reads DSGVTQTPKHLITATGQRVTLRCSPRSGDLSVYWYQQSLDQGLQFLIQYYNGEERAKGNILERFSAQQFPDLHSELNLSSLELGDSALYFCASRSSSTDTQYFGPGTRLTVL.

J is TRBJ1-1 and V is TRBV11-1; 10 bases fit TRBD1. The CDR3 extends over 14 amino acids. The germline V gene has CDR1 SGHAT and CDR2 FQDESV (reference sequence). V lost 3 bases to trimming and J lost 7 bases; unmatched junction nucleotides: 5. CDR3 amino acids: CASSLGTGAFEAFF. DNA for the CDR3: TGTGCCAGCAGCTTGGGGACAGGGGCCTTTGAAGCTTTCTTT.

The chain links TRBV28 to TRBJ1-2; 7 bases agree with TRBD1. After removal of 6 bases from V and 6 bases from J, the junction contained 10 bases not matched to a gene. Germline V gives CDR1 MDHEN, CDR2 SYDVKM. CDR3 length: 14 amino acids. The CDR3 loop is CASRPIRQGNGYTF. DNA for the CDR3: TGTGCCAGCAGACCCATTCGACAGGGAAATGGCTACACCTTC.